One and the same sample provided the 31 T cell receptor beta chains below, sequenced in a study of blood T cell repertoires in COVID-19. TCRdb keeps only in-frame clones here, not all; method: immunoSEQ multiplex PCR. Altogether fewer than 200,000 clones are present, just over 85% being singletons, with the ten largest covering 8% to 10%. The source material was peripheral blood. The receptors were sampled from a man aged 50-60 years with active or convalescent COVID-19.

The CDR3 nucleotides read TGTGCCAGCAGGGGGGGGGCAGCCGGTAGTGATCAGCCCCAGCATTTT. Protein sequence: CASRGGAAGSDQPQHF. V usage is TRBV28 and J usage is TRBJ1-5; D perhaps matches TRBD1 (6 bases). The germline V gene has CDR1 MDHEN and CDR2 SYDVKM. The CDR3 consists of 16 residues. Between the trimmed V and J ends, which lost 6 bases and 5 bases, there was a span of 20 bases.

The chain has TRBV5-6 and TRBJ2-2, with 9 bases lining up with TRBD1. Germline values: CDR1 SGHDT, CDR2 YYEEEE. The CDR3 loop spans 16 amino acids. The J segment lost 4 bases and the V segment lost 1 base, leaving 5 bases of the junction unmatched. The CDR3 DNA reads TGTGCCAGCAGCTTGTCTAACAGGGGGCCCACCGGGGAGCTGTTTTTT. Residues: CASSLSNRGPTGELFF.

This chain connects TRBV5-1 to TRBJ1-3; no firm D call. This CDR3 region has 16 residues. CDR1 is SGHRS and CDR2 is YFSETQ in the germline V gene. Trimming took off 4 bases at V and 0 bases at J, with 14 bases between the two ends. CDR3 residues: CASSPQGGHSGNTIYF. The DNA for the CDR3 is TGCGCCAGCAGCCCCCAAGGCGGCCACTCTGGAAACACCATATATTTT.

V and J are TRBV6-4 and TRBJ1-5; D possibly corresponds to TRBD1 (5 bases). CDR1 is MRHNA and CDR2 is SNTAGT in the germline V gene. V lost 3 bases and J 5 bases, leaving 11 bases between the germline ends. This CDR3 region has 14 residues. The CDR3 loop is CASSDYGGDQPQHF. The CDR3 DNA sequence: TGTGCCAGCAGTGATTACGGGGGTGATCAGCCCCAGCATTTT.

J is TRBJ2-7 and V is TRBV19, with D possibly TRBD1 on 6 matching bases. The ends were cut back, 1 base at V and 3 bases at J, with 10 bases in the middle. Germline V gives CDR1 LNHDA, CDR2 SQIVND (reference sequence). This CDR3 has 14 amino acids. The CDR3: CASSIGTEDYEQYF. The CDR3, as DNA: TGTGCCAGTAGTATAGGGACAGAGGACTACGAGCAGTACTTC.

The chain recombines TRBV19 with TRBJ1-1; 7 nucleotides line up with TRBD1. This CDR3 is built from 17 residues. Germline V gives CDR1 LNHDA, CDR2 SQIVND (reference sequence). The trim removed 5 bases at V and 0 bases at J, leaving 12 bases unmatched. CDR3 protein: CASSEWGTATMNTEAFF. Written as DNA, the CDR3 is TGTGCCAGTAGTGAGTGGGGGACAGCCACCATGAACACTGAAGCTTTCTTT.

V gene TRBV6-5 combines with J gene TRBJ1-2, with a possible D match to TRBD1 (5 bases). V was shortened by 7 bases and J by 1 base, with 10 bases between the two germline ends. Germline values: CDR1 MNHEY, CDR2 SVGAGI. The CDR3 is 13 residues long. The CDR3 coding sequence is TGTGCCAGCAAAGAACAGGTTAACTATGGCTACACCTTC. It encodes CASKEQVNYGYTF.

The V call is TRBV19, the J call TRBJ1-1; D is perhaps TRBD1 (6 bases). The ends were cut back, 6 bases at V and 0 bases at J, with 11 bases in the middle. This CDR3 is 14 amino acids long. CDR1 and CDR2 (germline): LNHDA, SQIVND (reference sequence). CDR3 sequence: CASSDRTMNTEAFF. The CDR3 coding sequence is TGTGCCAGTAGCGACAGGACCATGAACACTGAAGCTTTCTTT.

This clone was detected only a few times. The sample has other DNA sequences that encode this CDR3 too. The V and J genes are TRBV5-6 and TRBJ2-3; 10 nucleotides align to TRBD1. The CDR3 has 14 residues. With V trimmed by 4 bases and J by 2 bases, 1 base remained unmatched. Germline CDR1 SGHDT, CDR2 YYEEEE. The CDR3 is CASSGTGATDTQYF. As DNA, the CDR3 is TGTGCCAGCAGCGGGACAGGGGCCACAGATACGCAGTATTTT.

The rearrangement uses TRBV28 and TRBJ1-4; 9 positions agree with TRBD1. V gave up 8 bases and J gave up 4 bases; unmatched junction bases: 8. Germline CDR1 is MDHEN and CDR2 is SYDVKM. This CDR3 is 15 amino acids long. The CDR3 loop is CASHEPGQGNEKLFF. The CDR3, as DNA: TGTGCCAGCCACGAACCGGGACAGGGTAATGAAAAACTGTTTTTT.

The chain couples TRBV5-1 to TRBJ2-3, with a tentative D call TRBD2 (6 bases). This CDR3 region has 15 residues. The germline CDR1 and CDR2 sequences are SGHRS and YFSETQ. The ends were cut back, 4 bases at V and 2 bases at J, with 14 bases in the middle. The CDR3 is CASSPTGTFTDTQYF. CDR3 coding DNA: TGCGCCAGCAGCCCGACCGGGACTTTCACAGATACGCAGTATTTT. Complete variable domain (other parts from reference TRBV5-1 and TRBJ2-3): KAGVTQTPRYLIKTRGQQVTLSCSPISGHRSVSWYQQTPGQGLQFLFEYFSETQRNKGNFPGRFSGRQFSNSRSEMNVSTLELGDSALYLCASSPTGTFTDTQYFGPGTRLTVL.

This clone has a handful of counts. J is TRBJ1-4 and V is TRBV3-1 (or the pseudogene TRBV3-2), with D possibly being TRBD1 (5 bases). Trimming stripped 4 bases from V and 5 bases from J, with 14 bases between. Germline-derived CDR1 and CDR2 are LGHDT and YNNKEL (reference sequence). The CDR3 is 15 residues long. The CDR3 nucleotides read TGTGCCAGCAGCCCACTTGGACAAATGAATGAAAAACTGTTTTTT. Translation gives CASSPLGQMNEKLFF.

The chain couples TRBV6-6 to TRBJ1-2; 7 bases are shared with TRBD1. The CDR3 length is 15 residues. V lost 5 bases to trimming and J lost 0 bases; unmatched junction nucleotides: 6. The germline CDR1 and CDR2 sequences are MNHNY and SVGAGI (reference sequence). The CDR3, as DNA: TGTGCCAGCAGTCTCCGGGACAGTCCTAACTATGGCTACACCTTC. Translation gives CASSLRDSPNYGYTF.

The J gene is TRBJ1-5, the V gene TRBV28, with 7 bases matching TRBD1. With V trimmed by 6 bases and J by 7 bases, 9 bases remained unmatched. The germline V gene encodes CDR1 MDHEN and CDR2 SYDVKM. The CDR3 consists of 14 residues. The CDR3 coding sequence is TGTGCCAGCAGATTGGGACAGCTTCAACAGCCCCAGCATTTT. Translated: CASRLGQLQQPQHF.

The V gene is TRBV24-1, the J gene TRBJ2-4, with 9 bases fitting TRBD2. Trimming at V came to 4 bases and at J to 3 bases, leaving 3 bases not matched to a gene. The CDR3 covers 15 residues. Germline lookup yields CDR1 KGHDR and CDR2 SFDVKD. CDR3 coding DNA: TGTGCCACCAGTGAACCGACTAGCGGCAAAAACATTCAGTACTTC. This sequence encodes CATSEPTSGKNIQYF.

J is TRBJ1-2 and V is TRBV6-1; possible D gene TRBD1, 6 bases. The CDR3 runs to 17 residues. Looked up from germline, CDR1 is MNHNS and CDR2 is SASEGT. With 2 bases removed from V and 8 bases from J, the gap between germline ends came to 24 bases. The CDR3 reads CASSESGRGSSAGGYTF. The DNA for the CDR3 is TGTGCCAGCAGTGAATCGGGCAGGGGATCATCAGCGGGGGGCTACACCTTC.

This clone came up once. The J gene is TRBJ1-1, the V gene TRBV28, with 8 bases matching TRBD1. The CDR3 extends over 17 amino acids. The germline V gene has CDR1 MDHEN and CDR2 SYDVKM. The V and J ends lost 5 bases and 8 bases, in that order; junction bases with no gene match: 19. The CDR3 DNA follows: TGTGCCAGCAGTCCCGATGGTTCCCAGGGGGCACGCTCCGAAGCTTTCTTT. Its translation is CASSPDGSQGARSEAFF.

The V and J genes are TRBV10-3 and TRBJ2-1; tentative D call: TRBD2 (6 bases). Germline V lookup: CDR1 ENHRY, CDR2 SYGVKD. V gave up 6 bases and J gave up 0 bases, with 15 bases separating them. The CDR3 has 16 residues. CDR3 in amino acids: CAIRGDAGNSYNEQFF. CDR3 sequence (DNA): TGTGCCATCAGGGGGGATGCGGGAAACTCCTACAATGAGCAGTTCTTC.

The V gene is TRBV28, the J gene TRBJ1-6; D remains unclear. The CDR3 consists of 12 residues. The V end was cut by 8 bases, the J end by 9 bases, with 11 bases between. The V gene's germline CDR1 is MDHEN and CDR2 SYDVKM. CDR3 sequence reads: CASEGESSPLHF. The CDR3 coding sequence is TGTGCCAGCGAGGGCGAAAGTTCACCCCTCCACTTT. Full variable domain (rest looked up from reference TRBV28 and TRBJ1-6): DVKVTQSSRYLVKRTGEKVFLECVQDMDHENMFWYRQDPGLGLRLIYFSYDVKMKEKGDIPEGYSVSREKKERFSLILESASTNQTSMYLCASEGESSPLHFGNGTRLTVT.

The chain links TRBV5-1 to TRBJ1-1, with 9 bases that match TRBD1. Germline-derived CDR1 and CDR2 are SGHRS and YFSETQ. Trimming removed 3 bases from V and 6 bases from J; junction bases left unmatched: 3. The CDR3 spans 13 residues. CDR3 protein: CASSSGQGAEAFF. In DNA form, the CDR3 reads TGCGCCAGCAGCTCGGGACAGGGCGCTGAAGCTTTCTTT.

The CDR3 region has the DNA TGTGCCAGCAGCTTAGGACAGGGTGGAACAGCTAATGAAAAACTGTTTTTT. Translation gives CASSLGQGGTANEKLFF. V usage is TRBV11-3 and J usage is TRBJ1-4; 7 bases agree with TRBD1. From germline, CDR1 is SGHNT and CDR2 YENEEA. There are 17 residues in the CDR3. V shed 1 base, J shed 3 bases, and the junction held 8 bases outside the gene matches. Filled out from reference TRBV11-3 and TRBJ1-4, the complete variable domain reads EAGVVQSPRYKIIEKKQPVAFWCNPISGHNTLYWYLQNLGQGPELLIRYENEEAVDDSQLPKDRFSAERLKGVDSTLKIQPAELGDSAVYLCASSLGQGGTANEKLFFGSGTQLSVL.

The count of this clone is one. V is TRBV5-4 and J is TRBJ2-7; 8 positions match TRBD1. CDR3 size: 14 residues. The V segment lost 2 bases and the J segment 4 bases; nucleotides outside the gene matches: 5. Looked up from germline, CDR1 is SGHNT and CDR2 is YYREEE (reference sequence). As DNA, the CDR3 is TGTGCCAGCAGCTTTGCAGGGGGCGGGTACGAGCAGTACTTC. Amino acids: CASSFAGGGYEQYF.

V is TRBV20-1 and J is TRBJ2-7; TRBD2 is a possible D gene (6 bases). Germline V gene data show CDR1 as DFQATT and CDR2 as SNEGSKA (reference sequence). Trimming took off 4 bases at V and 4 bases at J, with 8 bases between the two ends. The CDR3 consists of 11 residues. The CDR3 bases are TGCAGTGCTACAGGGAGGTACGAGCAGTACTTC. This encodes CSATGRYEQYF.

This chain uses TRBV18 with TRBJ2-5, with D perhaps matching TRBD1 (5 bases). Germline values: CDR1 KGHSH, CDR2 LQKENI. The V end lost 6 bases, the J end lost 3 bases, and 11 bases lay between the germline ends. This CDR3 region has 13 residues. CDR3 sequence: CASSKDKKETQYF. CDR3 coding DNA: TGTGCCAGCTCGAAGGACAAAAAAGAGACCCAGTACTTC.

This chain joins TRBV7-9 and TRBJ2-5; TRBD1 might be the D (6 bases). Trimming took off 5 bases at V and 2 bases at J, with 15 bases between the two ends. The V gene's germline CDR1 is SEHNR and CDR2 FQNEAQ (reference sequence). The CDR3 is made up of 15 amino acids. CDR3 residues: CASSRGQRTQETQYF. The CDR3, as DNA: TGTGCCAGCAGCCGCGGACAGCGAACTCAAGAGACCCAGTACTTC.

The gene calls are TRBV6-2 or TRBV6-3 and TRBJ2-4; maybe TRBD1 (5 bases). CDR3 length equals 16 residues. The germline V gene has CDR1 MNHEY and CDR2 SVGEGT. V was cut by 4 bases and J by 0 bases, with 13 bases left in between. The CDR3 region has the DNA TGTGCCAGCAGTTCCCGACAGACCTTAGCCAAAAACATTCAGTACTTC. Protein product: CASSSRQTLAKNIQYF.

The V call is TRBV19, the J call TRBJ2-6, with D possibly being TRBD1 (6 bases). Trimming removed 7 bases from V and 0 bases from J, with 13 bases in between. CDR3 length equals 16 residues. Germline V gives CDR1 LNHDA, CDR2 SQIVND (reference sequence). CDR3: CASIGTRSSGANVLTF. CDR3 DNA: TGTGCCAGTATTGGGACACGGAGCTCTGGGGCCAACGTCCTGACTTTC.

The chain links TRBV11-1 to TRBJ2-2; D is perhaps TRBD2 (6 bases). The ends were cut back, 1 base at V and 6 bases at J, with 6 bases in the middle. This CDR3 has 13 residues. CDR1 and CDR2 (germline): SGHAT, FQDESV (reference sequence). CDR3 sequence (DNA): TGTGCCAGCAGCTTAGGGGAGGCCGGGGAGCTGTTTTTT. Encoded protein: CASSLGEAGELFF.

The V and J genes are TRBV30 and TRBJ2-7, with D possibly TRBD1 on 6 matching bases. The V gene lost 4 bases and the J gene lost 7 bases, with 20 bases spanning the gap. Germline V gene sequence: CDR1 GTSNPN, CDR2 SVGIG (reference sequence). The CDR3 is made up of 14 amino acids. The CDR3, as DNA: TGTGCCTGGACCGAGGGGGACCACTACGGAGAGCAGTACTTC. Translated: CAWTEGDHYGEQYF. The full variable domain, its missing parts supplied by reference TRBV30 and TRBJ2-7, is SQTIHQWPATLVQPVGSPLSLECTVEGTSNPNLYWYRQAAGRGLQLLFYSVGIGQISSEVPQNLSASRPQDRQFILSSKKLLLSDSGFYLCAWTEGDHYGEQYFGPGTRLTVT.

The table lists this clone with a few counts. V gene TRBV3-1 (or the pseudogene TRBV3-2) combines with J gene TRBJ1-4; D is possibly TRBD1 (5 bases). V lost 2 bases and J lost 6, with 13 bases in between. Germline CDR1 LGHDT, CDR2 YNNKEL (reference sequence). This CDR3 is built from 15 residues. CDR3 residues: CASSQQGRVYEKLFF. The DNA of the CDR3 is TGTGCCAGCAGCCAACAGGGCAGAGTATATGAAAAACTGTTTTTT.

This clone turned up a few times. The DNA of the CDR3 is TGTGCCAGCAGCCAAGAACAGGGAAATCATCAGCCCCAGCATTTT. Translated: CASSQEQGNHQPQHF. The V gene is TRBV4-2, the J gene TRBJ1-5; a possible D gene is TRBD1 (6 bases). Trimming cost V 0 bases and J 5 bases, with 11 bases left between them. CDR3 length equals 15 residues. In germline, CDR1 is LGHNA, CDR2 YNFKEQ.